The 3 T cell receptor beta chains below all came from one sample that was sequenced in a study of blood T cell repertoires in COVID-19. The table came from immunoSEQ multiplex PCR; TCRdb's copy has only in-frame clones and leaves some out. The data contain approximately 260,000 clones, over 80% of them singletons. Sequenced input: peripheral blood. These receptors came from a woman aged 35 to 49 with acute or convalescent COVID-19.

V and J are TRBV2 and TRBJ1-6, with a possible D match to TRBD1 (6 bases). V lost 2 bases to trimming and J lost 9 bases, with 14 bases between them. The CDR3 is 15 amino acids. Germline V gives CDR1 SNHLY, CDR2 FYNNEI. The CDR3: CASSETEAQGSPLHF. The CDR3 DNA is TGTGCCAGCAGTGAAACGGAGGCACAGGGTTCACCCCTCCACTTT.

CDR3 loop: CASSYSAGTDTQYF. The CDR3 nucleotides are TGTGCCAGCAGTTACTCTGCGGGGACAGATACGCAGTATTTT. This rearrangement joins TRBV6-5 to TRBJ2-3; TRBD2 is a possible D gene (6 bases). Germline V gene data show CDR1 as MNHEY and CDR2 as SVGAGI. The CDR3 spans 14 residues. V was cut by 0 bases and J by 3 bases, with 7 bases left in between.

The V call is TRBV18, the J call TRBJ1-2; the D is unclear. The ends were cut back, 4 bases at V and 2 bases at J, with 8 bases in the middle. The CDR3 extends over 13 amino acids. Germline V lookup: CDR1 KGHSH, CDR2 LQKENI. CDR3 sequence (DNA): TGTGCCAGCTCACTTCGAGAAAACTATGGCTACACCTTC. Its translation: CASSLRENYGYTF.